This T cell receptor beta chain stems from a study of blood T cell repertoires in COVID-19. Study-level background: Whether acute or convalescent, the COVID-19 samples came from the United States, Italy and Spain.

Germline values: CDR1 MNHNS, CDR2 SASEGT. The CDR3 is made up of 13 amino acids. With V trimmed by 3 bases and J by 7 bases, 3 bases remained unmatched. Profiling relied on immunoSEQ multiplex PCR, and the TCRdb table lists in-frame clones only, not all of them. The table shows 110,000 or so clones, with approximately 81% occurring only once. The TCR was taken from a man aged 45-60 years with acute or convalescent COVID-19. V gene TRBV6-1 combines with J gene TRBJ2-5; 9 nucleotides line up with TRBD1. The specimen sequenced was peripheral blood. CDR3 residues: CASSEDRGGTQYF. DNA for the CDR3: TGTGCCAGCAGTGAGGACAGGGGTGGGACCCAGTACTTC.